These 2 T cell receptor beta chains share one sample of origin, sequenced in a study of T cell changes during pregnancy in multiple sclerosis. Generated by immunoSEQ multiplex PCR, the TCRdb table keeps only in-frame clones and is missing some. The sample consists of about 50,000 clones, 94% of them appearing once. The sequences come from CD4+ T cells from peripheral blood mononuclear cells, collected in the third trimester of pregnancy. The source of these receptors is a female donor with multiple sclerosis, enrolled in a pregnancy study.

On this clone: The sample contains more than one DNA sequence encoding this CDR3. The rearrangement joins TRBV30 to TRBJ2-7, with 7 bases that match TRBD1. The germline gives CDR1 GTSNPN, CDR2 SVGIG (reference sequence). Trimming took 7 bases from V and 6 from J; bases not matched to a gene: 18. The CDR3 is 15 amino acids. The CDR3 coding sequence is TGTGCCTTCCCAAGCCAAAGGGGGCCGAGTTGCGAGCAGTACTTC. Amino acid sequence: CAFPSQRGPSCEQYF.

The gene calls are TRBV7-9 and TRBJ1-5, with D tentatively TRBD1 (6 bases). CDR3 length: 16 residues. V shed 1 base and J shed 7 bases, with 17 bases lying between them. Germline CDR1 reads SEHNR; CDR2 reads FQNEAQ (reference sequence). CDR3: CASSLELGGAVQPQHF. CDR3 sequence (DNA): TGTGCCAGCAGCTTAGAACTCGGGGGGGCAGTGCAGCCCCAGCATTTT. The full variable domain, in which reference TRBV7-9 and TRBJ1-5 provide the parts outside the CDR3, is DTGVSQNPRHKITKRGQNVTFRCDPISEHNRLYWYRQTLGQGPEFLTYFQNEAQLEKSRLLSDRFSAERPKGSFSTLEIQRTEQGDSAMYLCASSLELGGAVQPQHFGDGTRLSIL.